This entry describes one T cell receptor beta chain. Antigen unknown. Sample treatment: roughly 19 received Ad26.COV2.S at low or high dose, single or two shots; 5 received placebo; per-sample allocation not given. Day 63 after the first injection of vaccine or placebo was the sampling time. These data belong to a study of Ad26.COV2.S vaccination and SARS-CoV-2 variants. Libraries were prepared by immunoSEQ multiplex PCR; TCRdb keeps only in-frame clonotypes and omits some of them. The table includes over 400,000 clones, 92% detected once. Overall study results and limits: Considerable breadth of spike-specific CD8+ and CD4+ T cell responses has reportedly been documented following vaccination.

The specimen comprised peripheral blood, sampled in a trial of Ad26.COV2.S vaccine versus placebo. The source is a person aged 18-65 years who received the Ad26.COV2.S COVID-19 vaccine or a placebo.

Here the CDR3 reads CASSPAGAASGETQYF. The CDR3 DNA reads as TGCGCCAGCAGCCCAGCCGGGGCCGCCTCCGGGGAGACCCAGTACTTC. The chain uses TRBV4-3 and TRBJ2-5; TRBD1 or TRBD2 may be the D gene (5 bases each). CDR3 length equals 16 residues. The ends were cut back, 4 bases at V and 5 bases at J, with 20 bases in the middle. The germline CDR1 and CDR2 sequences are LGHNA and YSLEER.